These T cell receptor beta chains were read from a single sample in a study of vaccination effects on CD4 cells after COVID-19. Method: immunoSEQ multiplex PCR; TCRdb's copy keeps in-frame clones and lacks some. The table has 74,000 or so clones, 75% to 90% seen once; the top ten hold over 9%. Their antigens remain unidentified. Sequencing used CD4+ T cells from PBMCs cultured with SARS-CoV-2 spike peptides, obtained before COVID-19 vaccination. These receptors originate from a human donor who received a COVID-19 vaccine. CDR3s include the opening cysteine and the closing phenylalanine or tryptophan. D genes are given only for firm matches. Clone size is not always given. Where it is, it says once, few, many or a class for expanded clones.

-	-	TRBV28	TRBJ1-2	TGTGCCAGCAGTGCCCCCTCGGCCTTGAACTATGGCTACACCTTC	CASSAPSALNYGYTF
-	-	TRBV6-5	TRBJ2-1	TGTGCCAGCAGTACAATTCGGAGGGAATACAATGAGCAGTTCTTC	CASSTIRREYNEQFF
-	TRBD1	TRBV3-1/TRBV3-2	TRBJ2-5	TGTGCCAGCAGCCCCCGCCGGGACAGGGAGACCCAGTACTTC	CASSPRRDRETQYF
-	-	TRBV28	TRBJ1-1	TGTGCCAGCAGTTTAGGTTCGGGGGTGAACACTGAAGCTTTCTTT	CASSLGSGVNTEAFF
-	-	TRBV9	TRBJ1-2	TGTGCCAGCAGCGTAGTCCCAACAGGGACCACCAGGAAGACTAACTATGGCTACACCTTC	CASSVVPTGTTRKTNYGYTF
-	TRBD2	TRBV5-6	TRBJ2-3	TGTGCCAGCAGCTTGAGAGCGGGAGGGACAGATACGCAGTATTTT	CASSLRAGGTDTQYF
-	TRBD2	TRBV7-2	TRBJ2-3	TGTGCCAGCAGCTTACGGACTAGCGGGGGAGATACGCAGTATTTT	CASSLRTSGGDTQYF
few	-	TRBV2	TRBJ1-6	TGTGCCACCGGGAAAGGAGGGACTCCTAATTCACCCCTCCACTTT	CATGKGGTPNSPLHF
few	-	TRBV12-3/TRBV12-4	TRBJ1-1	TGTGCCAGTTGCCTCTTTGCATCCACTGAAGCTTTCTTT	CASCLFASTEAFF
few	TRBD2	TRBV3-1/TRBV3-2	TRBJ2-1	TGTGCCAGCAGCCCTGGACGGGGGGACTCTTTCTTC	CASSPGRGDSFF
once	-	TRBV6-5	TRBJ1-4	TGTGCCAGCAGTTACTATGGGGAGGCAACTAATGAAAAACTGTTTTTT	CASSYYGEATNEKLFF
-	-	TRBV18	TRBJ2-3	TGTGCCAGCTCTCCCAGTGGGACGTGGAGGAATACGCAGTATTTT	CASSPSGTWRNTQYF
-	TRBD2	TRBV6-5	TRBJ2-3	TGTGCCAGCAGAAATAGCGGGGCTAGCACAGATACGCAGTATTTT	CASRNSGASTDTQYF
-	-	TRBV12-3/TRBV12-4	TRBJ2-5	TGTGCCAGCAGTTTATCCGGAGAGACCCAGTACTTC	CASSLSGETQYF
-	TRBD1	TRBV2	TRBJ2-4	TGTGCCAGCAGTGCACAGGGGCTCTCCAAAAACATTCAGTACTTC	CASSAQGLSKNIQYF
-	TRBD2	TRBV29-1	TRBJ2-5	TGCAGCGTTCCCGGGACTAGCGGGGGGGCCCGTCAAGAGACCCAGTACTTC	CSVPGTSGGARQETQYF
-	-	TRBV4-1	TRBJ2-3	TGCGCCAGCAGCCCCACGGAGGGGCGCCGCACAGATACGCAGTATTTT	CASSPTEGRRTDTQYF
-	TRBD1	TRBV5-1	TRBJ2-6	TGCGCCAGCAGCTTTCGTACCGGGACAGGGATCGGTGGGGCCAACGTCCTGACTTTC	CASSFRTGTGIGGANVLTF
-	TRBD1	TRBV4-1	TRBJ1-6	TGCGCCAGCAGCCAACTGACAGGGGGCGCGGCACCCCTCCACTTT	CASSQLTGGAAPLHF
-	-	TRBV10-2	TRBJ1-1	TGCGCCAGCAATGGCGTTGAAGGGTACGACACTGAAGCTTTCTTT	CASNGVEGYDTEAFF
-	TRBD2	TRBV6-5	TRBJ2-3	TGTGCCAGCAGTTACACCGGACTAGCCCCAGGTGGTACGCAGTATTTT	CASSYTGLAPGGTQYF
few	TRBD2	TRBV5-4	TRBJ2-2	TGTGCCAGCAGCCCATTCTTAGGTGGCGGGGGGGCCGGGGAGCTGTTTTTT	CASSPFLGGGGAGELFF
-	-	TRBV9	TRBJ1-2	TGTGCCAGCAGCGCGACCCCTTCTAACTATGGCTACACCTTC	CASSATPSNYGYTF
few	-	TRBV14	TRBJ2-6	TGTGCCAGCAGCCAAGGTAGCTACTCTGGGGCCAACGTCCTGACTTTC	CASSQGSYSGANVLTF
-	-	TRBV12-3/TRBV12-4	TRBJ1-1	TGTGCCAGCAGTGGGAGCGGTACTGAAGCTTTCTTT	CASSGSGTEAFF
-	-	TRBV18	TRBJ2-5	TGTGCCAGCTCCTTGGGACTGAAAGAGACCCAGTACTTC	CASSLGLKETQYF
-	-	TRBV28	TRBJ1-1	TGTGCCAGCAGTTCCGGGACACTAGATCATAAAGCTTTCTTT	CASSSGTLDHKAFF
-	TRBD1	TRBV28	TRBJ1-6	TGTGCCAGCACCCCAGGGGGCTACCATTCACCCCTCCACTTT	CASTPGGYHSPLHF
-	TRBD1	TRBV6-5	TRBJ2-1	TGTGCCAGCAGGGCGACAGGGGGCTCACACAATGAGCAGTTCTTC	CASRATGGSHNEQFF
-	-	TRBV3-1/TRBV3-2	TRBJ1-2	TGTGCCAGCAGCCAGCCCGCCTCGGTGGACTACACCTTC	CASSQPASVDYTF
-	-	TRBV6-1	TRBJ1-1	TGTGCCAGCAGTGAACGTGGACATAGGAACACTGAAGCTTTCTTT	CASSERGHRNTEAFF
-	-	TRBV5-1	TRBJ1-3	TGCGCCAGCAGCTTGGCCGCGGGGCGATTCGGAAACACCATATATTTT	CASSLAAGRFGNTIYF
-	-	TRBV5-1	TRBJ1-1	TGCGCCAGCAGCTTACAGGGAGAAGGCACTGAAGCTTTCTTT	CASSLQGEGTEAFF
-	-	TRBV21-1	TRBJ1-6	TGTGCCAGCAGCACCTCTGGATCACCCCTCCACTTT	CASSTSGSPLHF
once	TRBD2	TRBV11-2	TRBJ2-3	TGTGCCAGCAGCTTAGGGACTAGCGGGGGGGTGAAGACAGATACGCAGTATTTT	CASSLGTSGGVKTDTQYF
-	TRBD2	TRBV29-1	TRBJ2-3	TGCAGCGTTGGAAATATAGCGGGGGTAAGCACAGATACGCAGTATTTT	CSVGNIAGVSTDTQYF
-	TRBD2	TRBV9	TRBJ2-2	TGTGCCAGCAGCTCCCCGTCTAGCGGGGAGAGGCCCGGGGAGCTGTTTTTT	CASSSPSSGERPGELFF